This TCR beta chain originates from a study of blood T cell repertoires in COVID-19 (TCRdb year 2020). General notes on the study: The collaborator samples originated in the United States, Italy and Spain and spanned the acute and convalescent phases of COVID-19. The prospective study material was composed of cDNA or gDNA derived from T cells, B-cell-depleted T cells, or PBMCs. Deeply sampled blood TCRbeta repertoires from subjects exposed to, actively infected with, or recovered from COVID-19 were included in the dataset. The repertoires were made available in a free public database intended to serve as a resource for research on the immune response to SARS-CoV-2. The samples were drawn from the first 160 participants of the ongoing ImmuneRACE study and from about 1,200 subjects provided by 6 global collaborators. Nearly every sample came with metadata listing a de-identified subject ID, COVID-19 status, age in years and sex. Where available, HLA class I and class II types were obtained from metadata supplied by the sample provider rather than from assay-based typing. Findings and caveats that apply to the study as a whole: The amount of clinical and demographic metadata varied by source and participant and was provided uncurated.

The immunoSEQ Assay, a bias-controlled multiplex PCR, was used to amplify TCRbeta CDR3 regions from genomic DNA. Processing in the source paper ran as follows. Within the assay, amplification of reference gene primers was used to estimate how many nucleated cells each sample contained. Sequence reads were collapsed and filtered to measure the absolute abundance of every unique TCRbeta CDR3 rearrangement. For each sample, productive Simpson clonality was calculated as the square root of Simpson's diversity index across productive rearrangements. TCRdb limited this immuneACCESS table to in-frame rearrangements with V and J called. A share of clones is missing; checked studies link under half to unresolved V genes, and the rest is unexplained. V, J and clone size are those of that table, while D and trimming were read from the DNA. The sample has 90,000 to 100,000 clones on record, more than 75% of them singletons. The leading ten clones occupy 9% to 12% of the sample.

The collaborating institutions used their own protocols to collect whole blood in K2EDTA tubes. Collaborator samples were shipped for TCRbeta analysis as frozen whole blood, isolated PBMCs, or DNA extracted from either sample type. This clone has a single count. It has no known antigen specificity. Base qualities are not recorded, but no much larger clone differs from it by a single base. The receptor was derived from a man aged 45 to 65 with acute or convalescent COVID-19. The sequenced sample was peripheral blood.

The DNA reads TGCGCCAGCAGCTTCGGACAGCTTAGCACTAATGAAAAACTGTTTTTT. This codes for CASSFGQLSTNEKLFF. The receptor chain draws on TRBV5-1 and TRBJ1-4; TRBD1 is perhaps the D gene, given 6 matching bases. The CDR3 numbers 16 residues from cysteine through phenylalanine. Kept here is only the CDR3 DNA, which spans 48 bases and is read in frame from base 1. As encoded in the germline V gene, CDR1 is SGHRS while CDR2 is YFSETQ. Trimming at the junction amounts to 2 bases on V and 2 bases on J, and the germline ends lie 13 bases apart.